Listed below are T cell receptor beta chains from one sample, sequenced in a study of T cells in Graves' hyperthyroidism and ophthalmopathy. TCRdb ran MiXCR on the multiplex PCR reads and lists one entry per CDR3 protein. This sample carries roughly 570,000 distinct CDR3 sequences, 15% to 19% of them seen once, and the ten largest clones take approximately 7.4%. The sample comprised blood. Receptor source: a woman in her 30s with Graves' hyperthyroidism. Both conserved end residues are part of each CDR3. Fields, in order: V gene, J gene, CDR3 protein.

v_call: TRBV30
j_call: TRBJ1-6
cdr3_aa: CAWSRGSSYNSPLHF

v_call: TRBV20-1
j_call: TRBJ2-7
cdr3_aa: CSAVTGWGRPSNSGEQYF

v_call: TRBV30
j_call: TRBJ2-2
cdr3_aa: CAWSVPGVYTGELFF

v_call: TRBV7-2
j_call: TRBJ2-1
cdr3_aa: CASSPAFLAGYNEQFF

v_call: TRBV28
j_call: TRBJ1-5
cdr3_aa: CASSYPQPQHF

v_call: TRBV20-1
j_call: TRBJ2-7
cdr3_aa: CSARGKAGTDAYEQYF

v_call: TRBV27
j_call: TRBJ2-7
cdr3_aa: CASSQPGRTYEQYF

v_call: TRBV12-5
j_call: TRBJ1-2
cdr3_aa: CASSPHENYGYTF

v_call: TRBV13
j_call: TRBJ2-1
cdr3_aa: CASSSPPGGNEQFF

v_call: TRBV28
j_call: TRBJ2-1
cdr3_aa: CASSPVLAGGRTEQFF

v_call: TRBV6-2/TRBV6-3
j_call: TRBJ2-1
cdr3_aa: CASSSTRGREQFF

v_call: TRBV27
j_call: TRBJ1-5
cdr3_aa: CASSSTGTGGRPPWPQHF

v_call: TRBV20-1
j_call: TRBJ2-7
cdr3_aa: CSASATSGIINEQYF

v_call: TRBV11-2
j_call: TRBJ2-1
cdr3_aa: CASSLGHLPGDEQFF

v_call: TRBV27
j_call: TRBJ2-7
cdr3_aa: CASSSPGLVDEQYF

v_call: TRBV2
j_call: TRBJ2-2
cdr3_aa: CASTPETNTGELFF

v_call: TRBV11-2
j_call: TRBJ2-1
cdr3_aa: CASSYPTGGEQFF

v_call: TRBV5-1
j_call: TRBJ2-1
cdr3_aa: CASSKIPGQGDNEQFF

v_call: TRBV5-4
j_call: TRBJ2-7
cdr3_aa: CASSLAGRDAYEQYF

v_call: TRBV5-1
j_call: TRBJ2-2
cdr3_aa: CASSLTRTGENTGELFF

v_call: TRBV5-6
j_call: TRBJ2-7
cdr3_aa: CASSLTDYEQYF

v_call: TRBV6-1
j_call: TRBJ2-5
cdr3_aa: CASRFDPLETQYF

v_call: TRBV27
j_call: TRBJ2-5
cdr3_aa: CASSPGGLRTQYF

v_call: TRBV30
j_call: TRBJ1-1
cdr3_aa: CAWSPGRRNTEAFF

v_call: TRBV19
j_call: TRBJ2-2
cdr3_aa: CASTSLAGVRTGELFF

v_call: TRBV5-6
j_call: TRBJ2-5
cdr3_aa: CASSSGTASRETQYF

v_call: TRBV4-3
j_call: TRBJ2-7
cdr3_aa: CASSRGLAGGQSSYEQYF

v_call: TRBV27
j_call: TRBJ2-1
cdr3_aa: CASSKRTSGRWRDNEQFF

v_call: TRBV12-3/TRBV12-4
j_call: TRBJ2-2
cdr3_aa: CASSFGTSSAGELFF

v_call: TRBV19
j_call: TRBJ1-1
cdr3_aa: CTSQPHLNTEAFF

v_call: TRBV7-3
j_call: TRBJ1-1
cdr3_aa: CASSLTPYRMNTEAFF